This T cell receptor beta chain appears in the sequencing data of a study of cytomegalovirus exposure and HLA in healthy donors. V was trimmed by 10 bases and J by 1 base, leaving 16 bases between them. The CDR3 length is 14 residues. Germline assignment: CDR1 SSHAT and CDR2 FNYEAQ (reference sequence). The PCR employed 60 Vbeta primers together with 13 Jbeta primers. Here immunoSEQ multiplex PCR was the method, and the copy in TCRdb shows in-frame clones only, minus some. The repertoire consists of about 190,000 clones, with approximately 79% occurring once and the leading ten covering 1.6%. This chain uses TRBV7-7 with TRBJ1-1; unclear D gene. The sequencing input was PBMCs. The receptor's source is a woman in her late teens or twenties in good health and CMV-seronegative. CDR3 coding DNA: TGTGCCATAGCGCCAGTAGGAAAGAACACTGAAGCTTTCTTT. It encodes CAIAPVGKNTEAFF.